This T cell receptor beta chain was retrieved from a study of shared clonotypes between healthy human individuals. Findings and limits, study-wide: Shared across several donors were 5% to 6% of the naive CD4 clonotypes. The sampled material consisted only of blood, and tissue repertoires are likely to differ. A reduction in generation probabilities was seen for non-shared clonotypes relative to those shared by all four donors.

TCRdb keeps only in-frame clones here, not all; method: immunoSEQ multiplex PCR. This table holds over 850,000 clones, approximately 80% found once. CDR1 SGHRS and CDR2 YFSETQ come from the germline V gene. V was pared by 4 bases and J by 7 bases, with 9 bases of the junction left unmatched. The CDR3 consists of 15 residues. With regard to this clone: Its specificity is not known.

Sequenced: memory CD4+ T cells from PBMCs. Subset meaning: CD45RA-negative fraction. The chain is built from TRBV5-1 and TRBJ1-4, with 8 bases fitting TRBD1. This clonotype was sampled from a man aged 18-30 years in good health. Some clones in this sample may be carry-over from other donors' samples. The CDR3 sequence: CASSTGQGGGEKLFF. CDR3 in DNA: TGCGCCAGCAGCACTGGACAGGGAGGAGGTGAAAAACTGTTTTTT.